Below, 21 T cell receptor beta chains from the same sample are listed, as sequenced in a study of blood T cell repertoires in COVID-19. The method was immunoSEQ multiplex PCR; TCRdb's version includes in-frame clones alone and lacks a portion of them. The sample contains some 350,000 clones, about 90% of which appear only once. Sequencing was performed on PBMCs or T cells enriched from blood (not recorded which). The receptors here all came from a woman in her twenties or thirties who had recovered from COVID-19.

V usage is TRBV28 and J usage is TRBJ2-1; D gene unclear. Germline CDR1 reads MDHEN; CDR2 reads SYDVKM. This CDR3 is 12 amino acids long. Trimming took off 7 bases at V and 8 bases at J, with 12 bases between the two ends. The CDR3 spells CASNVRPHEQFF. DNA for the CDR3: TGTGCCAGCAACGTCAGGCCCCATGAGCAGTTCTTC.

The chain is built from TRBV29-1 and TRBJ2-5; TRBD1 aligns across 11 bases. The CDR3 loop spans 14 amino acids. V lost 2 bases, J lost 4 bases, and 3 bases stayed unmatched. CDR1 is SQVTM, CDR2 ANQGSEA, per germline. The CDR3 nucleotides read TGCAGCGTTGAATTGGGACAGGGGGGAGAGACCCAGTACTTC. Its translation is CSVELGQGGETQYF.

V usage is TRBV24-1 and J usage is TRBJ1-1; the match to TRBD1 covers 10 bases. From germline, CDR1 is KGHDR and CDR2 SFDVKD. J lost 7 bases, V lost 2 bases, and 12 bases had no gene match. CDR3 length: 17 residues. CDR3 coding DNA: TGTGCCACCAGTGATTCCCGGGGACAGGGGATCGGGGTTGAAGCTTTCTTT. Its protein is CATSDSRGQGIGVEAFF.

The chain couples TRBV5-4 to TRBJ1-2; possible D gene TRBD1, 5 bases. This CDR3 contains 15 residues. V lost 7 bases to trimming and J lost 0 bases, with 16 bases between them. CDR1 is SGHNT, CDR2 YYREEE, per germline (reference sequence). The CDR3 DNA reads as TGTGCCAGCTCCCCCCTCCAGGGTTCTAACTATGGCTACACCTTC. Residues: CASSPLQGSNYGYTF.

J is TRBJ2-1 and V is TRBV5-4, with D possibly being TRBD1 (6 bases). The V end was cut by 0 bases, the J end by 4 bases, with 11 bases between. Per the germline V gene, CDR1 is SGHNT and CDR2 is YYREEE (reference sequence). There are 15 residues in the CDR3. The CDR3 spells CASSLDSGDYNEQFF. The CDR3 nucleotides are TGTGCCAGCAGCTTGGACTCAGGGGATTACAATGAGCAGTTCTTC.

The chain is built from TRBV6-2 or TRBV6-3 and TRBJ1-2; D is unclear. The length of the CDR3 is 12 residues. Germline CDR1 MNHEY, CDR2 SVGEGT. The V and J ends lost 6 bases and 10 bases respectively, with 15 bases between them. The chain's CDR3 is CASSRGIHDYTF. CDR3 coding DNA: TGTGCCAGCAGCCGCGGGATTCATGACTACACCTTC.

On this clone: A much larger clone is a single base away; this may be a read error. The rearrangement joins TRBV5-4 to TRBJ1-2, with 10 bases that match TRBD1. This CDR3 has 14 residues. V was clipped by 4 bases and J by 4 bases; unmatched bases: 4. Germline assignment: CDR1 SGHNT and CDR2 YYREEE (reference sequence). The CDR3: CASSAGQGFYGYTF. CDR3 nucleotides: TGTGCCAGCAGCGCGGGACAGGGGTTCTATGGCTACACCTTC. The whole variable domain, remainder taken from reference TRBV5-4 and TRBJ1-2, is ETGVTQSPTHLIKTRGQQVTLRCSSQSGHNTVSWYQQALGQGPQFIFQYYREEENGRGNFPPRFSGLQFPNYSSELNVNALELDDSALYLCASSAGQGFYGYTFGSGTRLTVV.

In the case of this clone: This specimen includes other DNA sequences encoding the same CDR3. The J gene is TRBJ1-2, the V gene TRBV27, with 7 bases fitting TRBD1. Germline CDR1 MNHEY, CDR2 SMNVEV (reference sequence). The CDR3 has 13 residues. Losses at the gene ends were 6 bases for V and 2 bases for J; bases not matched to a gene: 3. The CDR3 spells CASSLGQNYGYTF. In DNA form, the CDR3 reads TGTGCCAGCAGCCTGGGACAGAACTATGGCTACACCTTC.

The chain combines TRBV11-2 with TRBJ2-4; D might be TRBD2 (6 bases). Looked up from germline, CDR1 is SGHAT and CDR2 is FQNNGV. Trimming shortened V by 1 base and J by 1 base, and 8 bases separated the two germline ends. CDR3 length: 15 residues. The CDR3 DNA reads as TGTGCCAGCAGCTTAGCTCTAGCGGCCAAAAACATTCAGTACTTC. It is translated as CASSLALAAKNIQYF. Variable domain in full (rest from reference TRBV11-2 and TRBJ2-4): EAGVAQSPRYKIIEKRQSVAFWCNPISGHATLYWYQQILGQGPKLLIQFQNNGVVDDSQLPKDRFSAERLKGVDSTLKIQPAKLEDSAVYLCASSLALAAKNIQYFGAGTRLSVL.

The rearrangement uses TRBV9 and TRBJ1-1; D gene unclear. The CDR3 contains 14 residues. V was shortened by 0 bases and J by 4 bases, with 10 bases between the two germline ends. The germline V gene has CDR1 SGDLS and CDR2 YYNGEE. CDR3 sequence reads: CASSVEKRGTEAFF. CDR3 coding DNA: TGTGCCAGCAGCGTAGAAAAACGGGGCACTGAAGCTTTCTTT. Full variable domain (outside the CDR3, taken from reference TRBV9 and TRBJ1-1): DSGVTQTPKHLITATGQRVTLRCSPRSGDLSVYWYQQSLDQGLQFLIQYYNGEERAKGNILERFSAQQFPDLHSELNLSSLELGDSALYFCASSVEKRGTEAFFGQGTRLTVV.

The V gene is TRBV18, the J gene TRBJ2-1; 8 bases agree with TRBD2. Germline CDR1 KGHSH, CDR2 LQKENI. There are 15 residues in the CDR3. The trim removed 3 bases at V and 3 bases at J, leaving 4 bases unmatched. CDR3 sequence: CASSPLRGDYNEQFF. The CDR3 DNA reads TGTGCCAGCTCACCGCTGCGGGGGGACTACAATGAGCAGTTCTTC.

The rearrangement uses TRBV7-9 and TRBJ1-1; no clear D gene. This CDR3 comprises 11 residues. Trimming took 2 bases from V and 7 from J, leaving 5 bases between them. The germline V gene encodes CDR1 SEHNR and CDR2 FQNEAQ (reference sequence). The CDR3 sequence is CASSLTSEAFF. CDR3 bases: TGTGCCAGCAGCTTAACGAGTGAAGCTTTCTTT. The full variable domain, in which reference TRBV7-9 and TRBJ1-1 provide the parts outside the CDR3, is DTGVSQNPRHKITKRGQNVTFRCDPISEHNRLYWYRQTLGQGPEFLTYFQNEAQLEKSRLLSDRFSAERPKGSFSTLEIQRTEQGDSAMYLCASSLTSEAFFGQGTRLTVV.

The rearrangement joins TRBV18 to TRBJ2-7; maybe TRBD1 (6 bases). Germline V gene sequence: CDR1 KGHSH, CDR2 LQKENI. This CDR3 spans 14 amino acids. Trimming cost V 2 bases and J 2 bases, with 10 bases left between them. In DNA, the CDR3 is TGTGCCAGCTCACCAGCCGCAGGGGCCTACGAGCAGTACTTC. This codes for CASSPAAGAYEQYF.

The V and J genes are TRBV7-2 and TRBJ2-2; D remains unclear. Germline-derived CDR1 and CDR2 are SGHTA and FQGNSA. V was shortened by 1 base and J by 8 bases, with 8 bases between the two germline ends. The CDR3 runs 13 residues. The CDR3 spells CASSLGWPGELFF. CDR3 nucleotides: TGTGCCAGCAGCTTAGGTTGGCCGGGGGAGCTGTTTTTT.

V usage is TRBV3-1 (or the pseudogene TRBV3-2) and J usage is TRBJ2-2, with a tentative D call TRBD2 (6 bases). The CDR3 consists of 14 residues. V lost 6 bases, J lost 0 bases, and 8 bases lay in between. From germline, CDR1 is LGHDT and CDR2 YNNKEL (reference sequence). The DNA of the CDR3 is TGTGCCAGCAGTAGCGGCGCGAACACCGGGGAGCTGTTTTTT. The encoded protein is CASSSGANTGELFF.

The V gene is TRBV7-8, the J gene TRBJ1-2; 11 bases agree with TRBD1. CDR3 length: 15 residues. Trimming at V came to 2 bases and at J to 4 bases, leaving 3 bases not matched to a gene. The V gene's germline CDR1 is SGHVS and CDR2 FQNEAQ. CDR3 loop: CASSLTDRGLYGYTF. DNA of the CDR3: TGTGCCAGCAGCTTAACGGACAGGGGGCTCTATGGCTACACCTTC.

V is TRBV27 and J is TRBJ1-2; maybe TRBD1 (5 bases). The CDR3 loop spans 14 amino acids. V dropped 5 bases and J dropped 4 bases, with 14 bases sitting between them. Germline lookup yields CDR1 MNHEY and CDR2 SMNVEV (reference sequence). The DNA of the CDR3 is TGTGCCAGCAGTCCTTCGAGGACAAGCTATGGCTACACCTTC. It is translated as CASSPSRTSYGYTF.

This clone was recorded a few times. V is TRBV15 and J is TRBJ1-2, with 7 bases fitting TRBD1. CDR3 size: 16 residues. The germline V gene has CDR1 LNHNV and CDR2 YYDKDF (reference sequence). V shed 3 bases, J shed 2 bases, and the junction held 9 bases outside the gene matches. For the CDR3, the DNA is TGTGCCACCAGCAGGGACAGGAGTTTAATAAACTATGGCTACACCTTC. Translating gives CATSRDRSLINYGYTF.

The chain links TRBV6-1 to TRBJ1-5; no definite D call. The CDR3 has 13 residues. With 1 base removed from V and 7 bases from J, the gap between germline ends came to 8 bases. CDR1 and CDR2 from the germline V gene are MNHNS and SASEGT. For the CDR3, the DNA is TGTGCCAGCAGTGAAGGGAGGGCGCAGCCCCAGCATTTT. It specifies CASSEGRAQPQHF.

The chain employs TRBV11-2 and TRBJ2-7, with TRBD1 matching over 7 bases. The CDR3 is 14 residues long. CDR1 and CDR2 from the germline V gene are SGHAT and FQNNGV. Germline trimming cut 5 bases from V and 7 bases from J; bases unmatched to any gene: 11. In DNA form, the CDR3 reads TGTGCCAGCAGCGCACAGGGGTGGGGCAGTGAGCAGTACTTC. As protein: CASSAQGWGSEQYF.

The rearrangement joins TRBV13 to TRBJ1-1; D not certain. Per germline, CDR1 PRHDT and CDR2 FYEKMQ (reference sequence). The CDR3 totals 14 residues. Trimming took off 0 bases at V and 4 bases at J, with 9 bases between the two ends. The CDR3 DNA reads as TGTGCCAGCAGCTTAGGGCAGGTGGCCACTGAAGCTTTCTTT. This encodes CASSLGQVATEAFF. The variable domain in full, completed from reference TRBV13 and TRBJ1-1, reads AAGVIQSPRHLIKEKRETATLKCYPIPRHDTVYWYQQGPGQDPQFLISFYEKMQSDKGSIPDRFSAQQFSDYHSELNMSSLELGDSALYFCASSLGQVATEAFFGQGTRLTVV.